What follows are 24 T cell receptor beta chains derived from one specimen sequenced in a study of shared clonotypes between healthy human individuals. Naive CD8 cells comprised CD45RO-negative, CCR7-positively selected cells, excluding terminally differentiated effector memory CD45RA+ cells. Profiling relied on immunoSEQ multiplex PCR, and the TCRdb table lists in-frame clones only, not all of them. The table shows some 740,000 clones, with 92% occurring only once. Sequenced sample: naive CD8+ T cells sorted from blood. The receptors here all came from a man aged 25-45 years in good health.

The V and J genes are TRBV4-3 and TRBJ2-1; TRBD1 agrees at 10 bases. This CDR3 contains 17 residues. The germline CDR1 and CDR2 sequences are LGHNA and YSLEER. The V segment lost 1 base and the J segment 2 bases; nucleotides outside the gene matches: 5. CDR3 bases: TGCGCCAGCAGCCAAGTGGGACAGGGGTATGCCTACAATGAGCAGTTCTTC. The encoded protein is CASSQVGQGYAYNEQFF.

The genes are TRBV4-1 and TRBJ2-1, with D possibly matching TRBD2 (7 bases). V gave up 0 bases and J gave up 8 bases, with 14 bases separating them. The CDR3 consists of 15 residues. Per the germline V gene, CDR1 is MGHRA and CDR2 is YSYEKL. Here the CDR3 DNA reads TGCGCCAGCAGCCAAGATTTGGGGGGGCGCGATGAGCAGTTCTTC. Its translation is CASSQDLGGRDEQFF.

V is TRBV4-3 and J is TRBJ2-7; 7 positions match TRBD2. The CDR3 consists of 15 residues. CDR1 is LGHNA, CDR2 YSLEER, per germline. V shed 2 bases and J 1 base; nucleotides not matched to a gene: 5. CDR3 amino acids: CASSQTRTSSYEQYF. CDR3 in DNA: TGCGCCAGCAGCCAAACCCGGACTAGTTCCTACGAGCAGTACTTC.

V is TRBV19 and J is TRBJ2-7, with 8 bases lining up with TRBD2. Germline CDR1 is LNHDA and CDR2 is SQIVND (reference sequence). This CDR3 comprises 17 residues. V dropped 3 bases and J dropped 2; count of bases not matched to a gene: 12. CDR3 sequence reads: CASSIFGGGRPPYEQYF. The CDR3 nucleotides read TGTGCCAGTAGTATCTTCGGAGGCGGGAGGCCTCCCTACGAGCAGTACTTC. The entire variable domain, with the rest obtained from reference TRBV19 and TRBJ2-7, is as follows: DGGITQSPKYLFRKEGQNVTLSCEQNLNHDAMYWYRQDPGQGLRLIYYSQIVNDFQKGDIAEGYSVSREKKESFPLTVTSAQKNPTAFYLCASSIFGGGRPPYEQYFGPGTRLTVT.

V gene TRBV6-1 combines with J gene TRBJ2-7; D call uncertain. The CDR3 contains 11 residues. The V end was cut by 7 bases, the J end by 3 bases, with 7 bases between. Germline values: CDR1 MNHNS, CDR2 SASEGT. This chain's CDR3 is CASTEVYEQYF. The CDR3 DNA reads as TGTGCCAGCACCGAAGTCTACGAGCAGTACTTC.

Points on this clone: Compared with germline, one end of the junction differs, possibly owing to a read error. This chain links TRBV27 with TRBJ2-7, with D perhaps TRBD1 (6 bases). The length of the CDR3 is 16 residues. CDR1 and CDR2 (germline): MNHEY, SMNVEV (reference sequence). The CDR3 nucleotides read TGTGCCAGCAGTTTCGTTTCCCCAGGGGAAACCTCGGGCCGGCTCTTC. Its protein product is CASSFVSPGETSGRLF.

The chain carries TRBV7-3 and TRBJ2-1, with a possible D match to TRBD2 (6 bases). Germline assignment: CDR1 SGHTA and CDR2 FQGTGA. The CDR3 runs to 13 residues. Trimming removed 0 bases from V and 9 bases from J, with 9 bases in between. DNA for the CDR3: TGTGCCAGCAGCTTAACGGCTAGCGCTGAGCAGTTCTTC. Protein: CASSLTASAEQFF.

The CDR3 nucleotides read TGCAGCGTCGCTAGCGGGAGTGGCACAGATACGCAGTATTTT. It codes for CSVASGSGTDTQYF. The chain uses TRBV29-1 and TRBJ2-3; 10 nucleotides match TRBD2. V shed 6 bases, J shed 1 base, and the junction held 4 bases outside the gene matches. This CDR3 comprises 14 residues. Germline CDR1 and CDR2: SQVTM and ANQGSEA.

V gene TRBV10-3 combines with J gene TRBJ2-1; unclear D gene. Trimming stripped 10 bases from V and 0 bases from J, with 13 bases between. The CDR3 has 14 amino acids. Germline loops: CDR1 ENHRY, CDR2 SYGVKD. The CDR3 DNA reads TGTGCCACCCTGGCTCTAGACTCCTACAATGAGCAGTTCTTC. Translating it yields CATLALDSYNEQFF.

DNA for the CDR3: TGTGCCAGCAGCCCACCGGGACAGGGGGCGGAGCAGTACTTC. It specifies CASSPPGQGAEQYF. The V and J genes are TRBV7-9 and TRBJ2-7; 12 bases map to TRBD1. The CDR3 totals 14 residues. Trimming removed 5 bases from V and 7 bases from J; junction bases left unmatched: 6. Germline CDR1 is SEHNR and CDR2 is FQNEAQ (reference sequence).

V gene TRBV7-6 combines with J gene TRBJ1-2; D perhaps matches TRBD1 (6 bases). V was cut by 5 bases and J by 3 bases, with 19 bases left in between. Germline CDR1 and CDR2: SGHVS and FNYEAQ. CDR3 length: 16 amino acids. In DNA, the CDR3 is TGTGCCAGCAGCCTAAACGGGGGCATCGGGGACTATGGCTACACCTTC. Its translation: CASSLNGGIGDYGYTF.

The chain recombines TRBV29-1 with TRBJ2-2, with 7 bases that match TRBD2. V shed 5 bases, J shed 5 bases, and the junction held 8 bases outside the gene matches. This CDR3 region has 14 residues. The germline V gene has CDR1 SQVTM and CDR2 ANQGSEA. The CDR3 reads CSVSASGWTGELFF. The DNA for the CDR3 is TGCAGCGTTTCGGCTAGCGGATGGACCGGGGAGCTGTTTTTT.

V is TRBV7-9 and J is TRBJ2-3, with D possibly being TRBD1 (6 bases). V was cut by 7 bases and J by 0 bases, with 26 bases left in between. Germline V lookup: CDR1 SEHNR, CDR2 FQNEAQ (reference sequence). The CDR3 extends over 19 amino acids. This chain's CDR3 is CASIDPRDGRGASTDTQYF. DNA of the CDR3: TGTGCCAGCATTGACCCGAGGGACGGCAGGGGAGCTAGCACAGATACGCAGTATTTT.

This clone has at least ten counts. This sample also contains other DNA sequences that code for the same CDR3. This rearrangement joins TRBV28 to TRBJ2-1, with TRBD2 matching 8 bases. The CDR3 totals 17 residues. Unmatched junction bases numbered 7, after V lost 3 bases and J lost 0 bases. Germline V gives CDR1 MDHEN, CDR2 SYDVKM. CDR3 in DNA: TGTGCCAGCAGTTTCGGAACTAGCGGTAGCTCCTACAATGAGCAGTTCTTC. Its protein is CASSFGTSGSSYNEQFF. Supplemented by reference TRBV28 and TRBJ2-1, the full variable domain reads DVKVTQSSRYLVKRTGEKVFLECVQDMDHENMFWYRQDPGLGLRLIYFSYDVKMKEKGDIPEGYSVSREKKERFSLILESASTNQTSMYLCASSFGTSGSSYNEQFFGPGTRLTVL.

CDR3 DNA: TGTGCCAGCAGCCCTTTTCCATCAGAGACCCAGTACTTC. Amino acid sequence: CASSPFPSETQYF. The chain is built from TRBV7-8 and TRBJ2-5; the D is unclear. Germline assignment: CDR1 SGHVS and CDR2 FQNEAQ. The CDR3 length is 13 residues. The V and J ends lost 5 bases and 4 bases respectively, with 11 bases between them.

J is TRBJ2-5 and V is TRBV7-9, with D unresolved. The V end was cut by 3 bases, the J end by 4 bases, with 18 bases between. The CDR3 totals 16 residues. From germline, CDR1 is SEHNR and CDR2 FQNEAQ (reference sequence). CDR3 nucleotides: TGTGCCAGCAGCTTCGGACCAGTTCGGTCCCTAGAGACCCAGTACTTC. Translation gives CASSFGPVRSLETQYF.

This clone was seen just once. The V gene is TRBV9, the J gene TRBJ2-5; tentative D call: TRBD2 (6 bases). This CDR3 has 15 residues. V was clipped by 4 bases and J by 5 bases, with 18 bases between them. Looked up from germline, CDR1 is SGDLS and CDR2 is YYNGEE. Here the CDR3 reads CASSPKTSFWETQYF. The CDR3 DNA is TGTGCCAGCAGCCCCAAGACTAGTTTCTGGGAGACCCAGTACTTC.

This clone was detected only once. The CDR3: CASSYSNLLDQPQHF. CDR3 nucleotide sequence: TGTGCCAGCAGCTATTCTAATTTGTTAGATCAGCCCCAGCATTTT. This chain connects TRBV6-6 to TRBJ1-5; D call uncertain. Trimming took 6 bases from V and 5 from J, leaving 17 bases between them. Germline CDR1 and CDR2: MNHNY and SVGAGI (reference sequence). This CDR3 comprises 15 residues.

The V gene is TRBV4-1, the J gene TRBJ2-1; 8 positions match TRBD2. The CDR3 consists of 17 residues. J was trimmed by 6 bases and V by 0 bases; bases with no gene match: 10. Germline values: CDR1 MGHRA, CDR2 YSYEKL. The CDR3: CASSQDPGLALSNEQFF. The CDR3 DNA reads TGCGCCAGCAGCCAAGATCCAGGACTAGCCCTTTCCAATGAGCAGTTCTTC.

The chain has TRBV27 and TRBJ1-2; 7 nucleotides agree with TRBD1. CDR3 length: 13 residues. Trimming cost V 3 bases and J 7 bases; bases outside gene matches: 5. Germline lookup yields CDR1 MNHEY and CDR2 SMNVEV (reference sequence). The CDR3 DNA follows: TGTGCCAGCAGTTTCGACAGGGCCGCTGGCTACACCTTC. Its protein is CASSFDRAAGYTF.

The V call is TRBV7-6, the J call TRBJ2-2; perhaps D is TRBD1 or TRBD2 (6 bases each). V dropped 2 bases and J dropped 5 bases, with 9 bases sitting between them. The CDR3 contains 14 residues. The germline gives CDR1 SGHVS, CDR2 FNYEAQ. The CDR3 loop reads CASSLRGVTGELFF. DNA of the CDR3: TGTGCCAGCAGCTTAAGGGGGGTTACCGGGGAGCTGTTTTTT. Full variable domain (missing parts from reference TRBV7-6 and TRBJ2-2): GAGVSQSPRYKVTKRGQDVALRCDPISGHVSLYWYRQALGQGPEFLTYFNYEAQQDKSGLPNDRFSAERPEGSISTLTIQRTEQRDSAMYRCASSLRGVTGELFFGEGSRLTVL.

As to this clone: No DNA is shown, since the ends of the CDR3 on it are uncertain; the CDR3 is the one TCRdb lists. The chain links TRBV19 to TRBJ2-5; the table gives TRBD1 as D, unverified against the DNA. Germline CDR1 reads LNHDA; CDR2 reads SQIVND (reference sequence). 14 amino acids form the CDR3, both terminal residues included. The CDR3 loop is CASSPWGQGTPKYF.

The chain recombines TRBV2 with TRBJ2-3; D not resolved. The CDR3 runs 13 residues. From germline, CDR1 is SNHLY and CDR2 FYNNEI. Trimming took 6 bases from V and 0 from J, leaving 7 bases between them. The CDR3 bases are TGTGCCAGCAGCTTCTACAGCACAGATACGCAGTATTTT. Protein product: CASSFYSTDTQYF.

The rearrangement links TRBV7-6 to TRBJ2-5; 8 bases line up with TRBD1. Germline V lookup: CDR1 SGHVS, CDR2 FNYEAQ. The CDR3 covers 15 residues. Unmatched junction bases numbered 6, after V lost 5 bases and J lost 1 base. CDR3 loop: CASSQGTGSQETQYF. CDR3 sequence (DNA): TGTGCCAGCAGCCAGGGGACAGGCAGCCAAGAGACCCAGTACTTC. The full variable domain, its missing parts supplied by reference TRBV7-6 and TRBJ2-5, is GAGVSQSPRYKVTKRGQDVALRCDPISGHVSLYWYRQALGQGPEFLTYFNYEAQQDKSGLPNDRFSAERPEGSISTLTIQRTEQRDSAMYRCASSQGTGSQETQYFGPGTRLLVL.